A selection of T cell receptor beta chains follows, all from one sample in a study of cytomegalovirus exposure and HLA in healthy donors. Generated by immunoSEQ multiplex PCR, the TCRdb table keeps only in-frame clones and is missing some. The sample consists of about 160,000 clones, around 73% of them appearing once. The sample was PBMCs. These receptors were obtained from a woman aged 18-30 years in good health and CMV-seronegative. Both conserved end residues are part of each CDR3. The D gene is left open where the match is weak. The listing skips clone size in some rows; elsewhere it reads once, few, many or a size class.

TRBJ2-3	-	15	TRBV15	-	TGTGCCACCAGCAGGGGTAGCGGAGCTGGAGATACGCAGTATTTT	CATSRGSGAGDTQYF
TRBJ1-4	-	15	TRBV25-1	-	TGTGCCAGCAGTAACGGAGAGGAACGGTATGAAAAACTGTTTTTT	CASSNGEERYEKLFF
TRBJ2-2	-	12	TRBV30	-	TGTGCCTGGAGGAGAGGGACCGGGGAGCTGTTTTTT	CAWRRGTGELFF
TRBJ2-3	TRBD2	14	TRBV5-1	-	TGCGCCAGCAGCTGGGAGGGTCGAGTAGATACGCAGTATTTT	CASSWEGRVDTQYF
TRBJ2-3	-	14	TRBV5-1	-	TGCGCCAGCAGCTCAGGAAGTAGCACAGATACGCAGTATTTT	CASSSGSSTDTQYF
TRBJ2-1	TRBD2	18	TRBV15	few	TGTGCCACCAGCATCTTGTCACTAGCGGGAGGGCCCTACAATGAGCAGTTCTTC	CATSILSLAGGPYNEQFF
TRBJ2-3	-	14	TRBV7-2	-	TGTGCCAGCAGCTTAGACCCCCAGTACGATACGCAGTATTTT	CASSLDPQYDTQYF
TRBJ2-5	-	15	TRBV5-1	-	TGCGCCAGCAGCTTGGCCGGCACTAGCCTGGAGACCCAGTACTTC	CASSLAGTSLETQYF
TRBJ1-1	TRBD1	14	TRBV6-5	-	TGTGCCAGCAGTTTCATGACAGGGGGCGGGTCGGCTTTCTTT	CASSFMTGGGSAFF
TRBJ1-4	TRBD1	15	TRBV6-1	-	TGTGCCAGCAGGAGGATTGACAGGGGGATTGAAAAACTGTTTTTT	CASRRIDRGIEKLFF
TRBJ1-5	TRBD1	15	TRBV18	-	TGTGCCAGCTCACCACCGGGACAGGGCGGGCAGCCCCAGCATTTT	CASSPPGQGGQPQHF
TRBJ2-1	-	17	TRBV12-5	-	TGTGCTAGTGGTTTGGTACTTGGTTCAGGGACTTACAATGAGCAGTTCTTC	CASGLVLGSGTYNEQFF
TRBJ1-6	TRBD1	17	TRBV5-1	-	TGCGCCAGCAGCTCGGCCCCGGGACAGGTTGGAAATTCACCCCTCCACTTT	CASSSAPGQVGNSPLHF
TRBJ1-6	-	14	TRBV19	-	TGTGCCAGTAGCCCGACAGGCTCCATTTCACCCCTCCACTTT	CASSPTGSISPLHF
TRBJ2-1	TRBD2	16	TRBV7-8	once	TGTGCCAGCAGCAGGACTAGCGGGAAATCCTACAATGAGCAGTTCTTC	CASSRTSGKSYNEQFF
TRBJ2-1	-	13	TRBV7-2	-	TGTGCCAGCAGCCACGGCCGCGGCACTGAGCAGTTCTTC	CASSHGRGTEQFF
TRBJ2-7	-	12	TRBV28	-	TGTGCCAGCACCCTAGGAGGGCGGGAGCAGTACTTC	CASTLGGREQYF
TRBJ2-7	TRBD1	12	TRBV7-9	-	TGTGCCAGCGGGGGACAGCAGTACGAGCAGTACTTC	CASGGQQYEQYF
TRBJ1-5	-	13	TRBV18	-	TGTGCCAGCTCGGTGGACAGAAATCGGCCCCAGCATTTT	CASSVDRNRPQHF
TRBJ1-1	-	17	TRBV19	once	TGTGCCAGTAGTATATTTAGCCGGTTGGATCTGGTCACTGAAGCTTTCTTT	CASSIFSRLDLVTEAFF
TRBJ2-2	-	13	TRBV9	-	TGTGCCAGCAGCGCCCGGGAGTCCGGGGAGCTGTTTTTT	CASSARESGELFF
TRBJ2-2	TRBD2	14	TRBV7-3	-	TGTGCCACTGCGGGGGGCCCGAACACCGGGGAGCTGTTTTTT	CATAGGPNTGELFF
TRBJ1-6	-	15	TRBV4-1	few	TGCGCCAGCAGGGGCCAATTCCTCGATAATTCACCCCTCCACTTT	CASRGQFLDNSPLHF
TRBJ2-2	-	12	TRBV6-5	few	TGTGCCAGCAGGTCTTCAGCCGGGGAGCTGTTTTTT	CASRSSAGELFF
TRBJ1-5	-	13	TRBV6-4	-	TGTGCCAGCAGTGACTCGAGGGGAGGGCCCCAGCACTTT	CASSDSRGGPQHF
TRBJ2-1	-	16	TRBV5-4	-	TGTGCCAGCACCGAAGAGGGACATCTTTCCTACAATGAGCAGTTCTTC	CASTEEGHLSYNEQFF
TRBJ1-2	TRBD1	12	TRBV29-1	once	TGCAGCGTTGAAAGACAGGGGGATGGCTACACCTTC	CSVERQGDGYTF
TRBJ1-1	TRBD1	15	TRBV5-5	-	TGTGCCAGCAGCCCACCGGACAGGGTAGGCACTGAAGCTTTCTTT	CASSPPDRVGTEAFF
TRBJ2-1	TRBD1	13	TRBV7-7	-	TGTGCCAGCAGCTCTACAGGGGGCATAGAGCAGTTCTTC	CASSSTGGIEQFF